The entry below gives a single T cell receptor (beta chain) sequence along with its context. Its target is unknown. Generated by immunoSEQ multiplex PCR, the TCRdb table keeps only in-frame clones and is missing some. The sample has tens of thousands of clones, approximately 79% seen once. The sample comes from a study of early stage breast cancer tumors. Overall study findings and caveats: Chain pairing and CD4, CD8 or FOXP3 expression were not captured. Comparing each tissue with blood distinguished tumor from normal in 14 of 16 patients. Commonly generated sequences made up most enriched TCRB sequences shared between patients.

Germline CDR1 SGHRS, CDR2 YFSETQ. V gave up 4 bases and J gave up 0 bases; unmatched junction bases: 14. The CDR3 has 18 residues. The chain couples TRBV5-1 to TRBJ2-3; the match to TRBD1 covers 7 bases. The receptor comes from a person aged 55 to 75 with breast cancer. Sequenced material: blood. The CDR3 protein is CASSGTGTAGRSTDTQYF. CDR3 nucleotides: TGCGCCAGCAGCGGGACCGGGACAGCTGGCAGGAGCACAGATACGCAGTATTTT.